These 29 T cell receptor beta chains share one sample of origin, sequenced in a study of cytomegalovirus exposure and HLA in healthy donors. The PCR made use of 60 Vbeta and 13 Jbeta primers. Profiled with immunoSEQ multiplex PCR; TCRdb holds only in-frame clones, not every one. The sample has about 190,000 clones, 84% seen once; the top ten hold roughly 2.6%. Sequencing was done on a sample of PBMCs. Receptors were obtained from a woman in her forties or fifties in good health and CMV-seropositive.

The chain uses TRBV14 and TRBJ2-3; D is perhaps TRBD2 (5 bases). V was clipped by 4 bases and J by 2 bases, with 16 bases between them. This CDR3 has 16 residues. CDR1 SGHDN and CDR2 FVKESK come from the germline V gene. In DNA form, the CDR3 reads TGTGCCAGCAGCCCGATGAACCCGGGATCCACAGATACGCAGTATTTT. Protein: CASSPMNPGSTDTQYF.

The chain combines TRBV5-1 with TRBJ2-2, with TRBD2 as a possible D gene (6 bases). The CDR3 spans 14 residues. The germline CDR1 and CDR2 sequences are SGHRS and YFSETQ. Trimming took 4 bases from V and 6 from J, leaving 13 bases between them. CDR3 nucleotides: TGCGCCAGCAGCGCCGAAGGAGGGTCCGGGGAGCTGTTTTTT. Its protein is CASSAEGGSGELFF. Drawing the rest from reference TRBV5-1 and TRBJ2-2, the complete variable domain is KAGVTQTPRYLIKTRGQQVTLSCSPISGHRSVSWYQQTPGQGLQFLFEYFSETQRNKGNFPGRFSGRQFSNSRSEMNVSTLELGDSALYLCASSAEGGSGELFFGEGSRLTVL.

This chain joins TRBV5-4 and TRBJ2-1; 15 bases fit TRBD2. V shed 2 bases, J shed 10 bases, and the junction held 7 bases outside the gene matches. The CDR3 runs to 16 residues. CDR1 SGHNT and CDR2 YYREEE come from the germline V gene (reference sequence). DNA of the CDR3: TGTGCCAGCAGCTTCTGGACTAGCGGGGGGGTACCAGAGCAGTTCTTC. It encodes CASSFWTSGGVPEQFF.

Written as DNA, the CDR3 is TGTGCCATCAGTGAGTCTACTCAAGAGACCCAGTACTTC. Translating gives CAISESTQETQYF. This sequence joins TRBV10-3 and TRBJ2-5; no reliable D call. V lost 0 bases and J lost 2, with 4 bases in between. Germline CDR1 is ENHRY and CDR2 is SYGVKD. The CDR3 has 13 residues.

The count of this clone is one. The identical CDR3 is also encoded by other nucleotide sequences in the sample. This rearrangement joins TRBV10-1 to TRBJ2-7; maybe TRBD1 (6 bases). Trimming took off 0 bases at V and 2 bases at J, with 11 bases between the two ends. CDR1 is WNHNN and CDR2 is SYGVQD in the germline V gene (reference sequence). This CDR3 contains 15 residues. DNA for the CDR3: TGCGCCAGCAGTGAGTCGAGGGACACTCCCTACGAGCAGTACTTC. Encoded protein: CASSESRDTPYEQYF.

The genes are TRBV4-1 and TRBJ1-2; D might be TRBD1 (5 bases). CDR3 length: 16 residues. CDR1 and CDR2 (germline): MGHRA, YSYEKL. V was shortened by 2 bases and J by 8 bases, with 21 bases between the two germline ends. CDR3 sequence reads: CASSQPNLPRTFGYTF. CDR3 nucleotide sequence: TGCGCCAGCAGCCAACCTAATTTACCTAGGACATTCGGCTACACCTTC.

This rearrangement joins TRBV7-2 to TRBJ2-5, with 8 bases lining up with TRBD1. Germline CDR1 and CDR2: SGHTA and FQGNSA. Germline trimming cut 6 bases from V and 3 bases from J; bases unmatched to any gene: 9. There are 15 residues in the CDR3. In DNA form, the CDR3 reads TGTGCCAGCAGTCCACCCCGGACAGGGAAAGAGACCCAGTACTTC. This gives the protein CASSPPRTGKETQYF.

The J gene is TRBJ1-6, the V gene TRBV9; D not certain. Germline V gene lookup returns CDR1 SGDLS and CDR2 YYNGEE. This CDR3 has 15 residues. V dropped 0 bases and J dropped 6 bases, with 10 bases sitting between them. The CDR3 protein is CASSVGGVLNSPLHF. The CDR3, as DNA: TGTGCCAGCAGCGTAGGCGGTGTCCTTAATTCACCCCTCCACTTT.

The chain is built from TRBV5-8 and TRBJ2-7; 11 bases agree with TRBD2. V was clipped by 0 bases and J by 7 bases; unmatched bases: 6. Germline loops: CDR1 SGHTS, CDR2 YDEGEE. The CDR3 has 15 residues. The CDR3 region has the DNA TGTGCCAGCAGCTTGGATACTAGCGGGGGTCGAGAGCAGTACTTC. It codes for CASSLDTSGGREQYF.

The V gene is TRBV6-5, the J gene TRBJ1-2; the match to TRBD1 covers 8 bases. Germline CDR1 MNHEY, CDR2 SVGAGI. Trimming at V came to 0 bases and at J to 3 bases, leaving 0 bases not matched to a gene. This CDR3 has 14 amino acids. CDR3 bases: TGTGCCAGCAGTTACTCGACAGGGGACTATGGCTACACCTTC. Its protein product is CASSYSTGDYGYTF.

The rearrangement links TRBV5-1 to TRBJ2-3; 9 nucleotides align to TRBD2. The CDR3 runs to 14 residues. Per germline, CDR1 SGHRS and CDR2 YFSETQ. V gave up 4 bases and J gave up 6 bases; unmatched junction bases: 6. The CDR3 DNA reads TGCGCCAGCAGCATTAGCGGGGGAGGGGATACGCAGTATTTT. Its protein product is CASSISGGGDTQYF. Looking up the rest from reference TRBV5-1 and TRBJ2-3 gives the full variable domain: KAGVTQTPRYLIKTRGQQVTLSCSPISGHRSVSWYQQTPGQGLQFLFEYFSETQRNKGNFPGRFSGRQFSNSRSEMNVSTLELGDSALYLCASSISGGGDTQYFGPGTRLTVL.

The CDR3 DNA follows: TGTGCCAGCAGCACCGAAGATCGGGGTGGGAACACCATATATTTT. Its translation: CASSTEDRGGNTIYF. This chain links TRBV9 with TRBJ1-3; D is uncertain. Germline V gene data show CDR1 as SGDLS and CDR2 as YYNGEE. CDR3 length: 15 residues. Between the trimmed V and J ends, which lost 4 bases and 7 bases, there was a span of 18 bases.

The rearrangement joins TRBV28 to TRBJ1-2; D possibly corresponds to TRBD1 (5 bases). The CDR3 runs 16 residues. Looked up from germline, CDR1 is MDHEN and CDR2 is SYDVKM. V was trimmed by 8 bases and J by 2 bases, leaving 21 bases between them. The CDR3 DNA reads TGTGCCAGCGGGGGGGGGTCGAGGGATGGAAACTATGGCTACACCTTC. It specifies CASGGGSRDGNYGYTF.

This clone was seen more than once but under ten times. The rearrangement links TRBV6-6 to TRBJ1-1, with D possibly matching TRBD1 (5 bases). CDR1 MNHNY and CDR2 SVGAGI come from the germline V gene (reference sequence). V lost 7 bases and J lost 0, with 6 bases in between. CDR3 size: 12 residues. The CDR3 coding sequence is TGTGCCAGCACAGGGATGAACACTGAAGCTTTCTTT. Protein sequence: CASTGMNTEAFF.

In the case of this clone: Other DNA sequences from this sample encode an identical CDR3 as well. V and J are TRBV4-1 and TRBJ1-6; 8 bases match TRBD1. CDR1 and CDR2 (germline): MGHRA, YSYEKL. V lost 3 bases to trimming and J lost 7 bases; unmatched junction nucleotides: 5. The CDR3 has 15 amino acids. The DNA for the CDR3 is TGCGCCAGCAGCCACCCTGGACAGGGCAATTCACCCCTCCACTTT. It is translated as CASSHPGQGNSPLHF.

V is TRBV4-1 and J is TRBJ1-2, with 9 bases lining up with TRBD1. CDR1 MGHRA and CDR2 YSYEKL come from the germline V gene. CDR3 length equals 15 residues. V shed 2 bases and J 6 bases; nucleotides not matched to a gene: 7. CDR3 protein: CASSQQGQGVDGYTF. CDR3 nucleotide sequence: TGCGCCAGCAGCCAACAGGGACAGGGAGTCGATGGCTACACCTTC.

V gene TRBV7-2 combines with J gene TRBJ2-7; the D gene is possibly TRBD1 (6 bases). Germline V gives CDR1 SGHTA, CDR2 FQGNSA. V lost 11 bases to trimming and J lost 0 bases, with 20 bases between them. This CDR3 has 15 residues. Here the CDR3 DNA reads TGTGCCTGCCGAAGGACAGCACTTAGCTCCTACGAGCAGTACTTC. It translates to CACRRTALSSYEQYF.

The genes are TRBV7-2 and TRBJ1-2; no reliable D call. The germline CDR1 and CDR2 sequences are SGHTA and FQGNSA. This CDR3 has 13 residues. The ends were cut back, 6 bases at V and 8 bases at J, with 16 bases in the middle. CDR3 sequence: CASSPDGVSGYTF. DNA of the CDR3: TGTGCCAGCAGTCCAGACGGGGTTTCAGGCTACACCTTC.

The chain recombines TRBV6-5 with TRBJ1-2; TRBD1 agrees at 8 bases. The CDR3 loop spans 14 amino acids. From germline, CDR1 is MNHEY and CDR2 SVGAGI. The V gene end was trimmed by 7 bases and the J gene end by 4 bases; junction bases not matched to a gene: 8. The CDR3 loop reads CASTRAGGPYGYTF. CDR3 nucleotide sequence: TGTGCCAGCACCCGGGCAGGGGGCCCCTATGGCTACACCTTC.

The chain carries TRBV7-2 and TRBJ2-3; TRBD2 agrees at 15 bases. The germline CDR1 and CDR2 sequences are SGHTA and FQGNSA. V lost 5 bases, J lost 3 bases, and 3 bases stayed unmatched. The length of the CDR3 is 16 residues. Here the CDR3 reads CASSPGTSGGTDTQYF. The DNA for the CDR3 is TGTGCCAGCAGCCCTGGGACTAGCGGGGGGACAGATACGCAGTATTTT.

The rearrangement uses TRBV4-2 and TRBJ2-2; D is unresolved. The CDR3 length is 14 residues. V was clipped by 1 base and J by 4 bases, with 7 bases between them. The germline V gene has CDR1 LGHNA and CDR2 YNFKEQ. Here the CDR3 reads CASSQGEVTGELFF. CDR3 sequence (DNA): TGTGCCAGCAGCCAAGGAGAGGTCACCGGGGAGCTGTTTTTT.

The chain carries TRBV5-1 and TRBJ1-3; 9 bases align to TRBD1. V was clipped by 0 bases and J by 3 bases; unmatched bases: 4. Germline V gene lookup returns CDR1 SGHRS and CDR2 YFSETQ. The CDR3 length is 16 residues. CDR3 residues: CASSLDRGQHGNTIYF. DNA for the CDR3: TGCGCCAGCAGCTTGGACAGGGGGCAGCATGGAAACACCATATATTTT.

The chain uses TRBV10-1 and TRBJ1-1; 8 nucleotides align to TRBD1. CDR1 is WNHNN and CDR2 is SYGVQD in the germline V gene (reference sequence). The trim removed 3 bases at V and 9 bases at J, leaving 6 bases unmatched. This CDR3 is built from 13 residues. The CDR3 reads CASSDFGQGKAFF. CDR3 coding DNA: TGCGCCAGCAGTGACTTCGGACAGGGTAAAGCTTTCTTT.

The chain couples TRBV9 to TRBJ2-3; the D is unclear. The CDR3 runs to 13 residues. With 2 bases removed from V and 8 bases from J, the gap between germline ends came to 12 bases. CDR1 is SGDLS, CDR2 YYNGEE, per germline. The CDR3 is CASSVELFGTQYF. The CDR3 DNA reads TGTGCCAGCAGCGTCGAACTTTTTGGTACGCAGTATTTT.

The table lists this clone with a few counts. CDR3 residues: CASSIHRGNSPLHF. CDR3 coding DNA: TGTGCCAGCAGTATACATCGAGGGAATTCACCCCTCCACTTT. The gene calls are TRBV6-1 and TRBJ1-6; D is ambiguous. The V end was cut by 5 bases, the J end by 7 bases, with 12 bases between. Germline CDR1 reads MNHNS; CDR2 reads SASEGT. There are 14 residues in the CDR3.

The chain carries TRBV19 and TRBJ1-5, with no clear D. CDR3 length: 14 amino acids. Trimming left V 2 bases short and J 3 bases short, with 8 bases between. The germline CDR1 and CDR2 sequences are LNHDA and SQIVND (reference sequence). The DNA of the CDR3 is TGTGCCAGTAGTATACCGGGTCCCAATCAGCCCCAGCATTTT. Protein product: CASSIPGPNQPQHF.

The V and J genes are TRBV4-2 and TRBJ2-2, with 12 bases matching TRBD2. CDR1 and CDR2 (germline): LGHNA, YNFKEQ. The CDR3 runs to 17 residues. J lost 3 bases, V lost 4 bases, and 6 bases had no gene match. The CDR3 sequence is CASSRTSGGPYTGELFF. The CDR3 DNA follows: TGTGCCAGCAGCCGAACTAGCGGGGGGCCTTACACCGGGGAGCTGTTTTTT.

J is TRBJ2-3 and V is TRBV9; D is unresolved. The germline CDR1 and CDR2 sequences are SGDLS and YYNGEE. Trimming stripped 4 bases from V and 4 bases from J, with 13 bases between. CDR3 size: 14 residues. This CDR3 is CASSPSPGPDTQYF. The CDR3 DNA is TGTGCCAGCAGCCCTTCTCCGGGTCCAGATACGCAGTATTTT. Drawing the rest from reference TRBV9 and TRBJ2-3, the complete variable domain is DSGVTQTPKHLITATGQRVTLRCSPRSGDLSVYWYQQSLDQGLQFLIQYYNGEERAKGNILERFSAQQFPDLHSELNLSSLELGDSALYFCASSPSPGPDTQYFGPGTRLTVL.

In this sample, this clone turned up a few times. The chain employs TRBV4-3 and TRBJ1-3; no firm D call. The CDR3 runs to 17 residues. Trimming stripped 0 bases from V and 1 base from J, with 13 bases between. Germline-derived CDR1 and CDR2 are LGHNA and YSLEER. The CDR3 sequence is CASSQEPPGSSGNTIYF. The CDR3 region has the DNA TGCGCCAGCAGCCAAGAGCCGCCGGGATCTTCTGGAAACACCATATATTTT.